What follows are 30 T cell receptor beta chains derived from one specimen sequenced in a study of shared clonotypes between healthy human individuals. Data came from immunoSEQ multiplex PCR; TCRdb stores just in-frame clones and leaves some out. The table includes more than 2,000,000 clones, over 85% detected once. The specimen sequenced was naive CD4+ T cells sorted from blood. Described subset: CD45RA+ positively selected. The receptors were sampled from a man between 18 and 35 years old in good health.

This clone was counted only a few times. J is TRBJ1-1 and V is TRBV19, with TRBD1 as a possible D gene (6 bases). CDR1 and CDR2 from the germline V gene are LNHDA and SQIVND (reference sequence). V lost 3 bases, J lost 1 base, and 12 bases lay in between. CDR3 size: 15 residues. The CDR3 spells CASSMGAGPNTEAFF. CDR3 in DNA: TGTGCCAGTAGTATGGGGGCAGGCCCGAACACTGAAGCTTTCTTT.

J is TRBJ2-5 and V is TRBV10-3, with 15 bases matching TRBD2. V shed 4 bases and J 3 bases; nucleotides not matched to a gene: 3. Germline lookup yields CDR1 ENHRY and CDR2 SYGVKD. CDR3 length: 16 residues. DNA of the CDR3: TGTGCCATCAGTGTGGGACTAGCGGGAGGTGAAGAGACCCAGTACTTC. Its translation is CAISVGLAGGEETQYF.

Regarding this clone: Other nucleotide sequences in the sample specify the same CDR3. The chain combines TRBV5-1 with TRBJ1-5; perhaps TRBD1 as D (5 bases). CDR3 size: 14 residues. Germline V gives CDR1 SGHRS, CDR2 YFSETQ. V gave up 3 bases and J gave up 2 bases, with 9 bases separating them. The CDR3 sequence: CASSSGGGNQPQHF. For the CDR3, the DNA is TGCGCCAGCAGCTCCGGGGGGGGCAATCAGCCCCAGCATTTT.

The V gene is TRBV19, the J gene TRBJ2-6; no firm D call. The CDR3 totals 14 residues. Germline V gene data show CDR1 as LNHDA and CDR2 as SQIVND (reference sequence). V lost 11 bases and J lost 0, with 11 bases in between. This CDR3 reads CACAPNSGANVLTF. Here the CDR3 DNA reads TGTGCCTGCGCTCCCAACTCTGGGGCCAACGTCCTGACTTTC.

CDR3 nucleotide sequence: TGTGCCAGCAGCCCACGGACGGGCCTCTCCTACAATGAGCAGTTCTTC. Translation gives CASSPRTGLSYNEQFF. The gene calls are TRBV7-2 and TRBJ2-1; no firm D call. The V and J ends lost 5 bases and 0 bases respectively, with 14 bases between them. This CDR3 region has 16 residues. Germline CDR1 is SGHTA and CDR2 is FQGNSA.

The V and J genes are TRBV6-1 and TRBJ2-1, with 11 bases identical to TRBD1. The ends lost 4 bases at V and 2 bases at J; junction bases unmatched: 1. The CDR3 spans 15 residues. The germline V gene has CDR1 MNHNS and CDR2 SASEGT. CDR3 protein: CASSGGQGAYNEQFF. The CDR3, as DNA: TGTGCCAGCAGTGGGGGACAGGGGGCCTACAATGAGCAGTTCTTC.

This chain joins TRBV2 and TRBJ2-5, with 8 bases lining up with TRBD1. This CDR3 is built from 15 residues. Losses at the gene ends were 8 bases for V and 5 bases for J; bases not matched to a gene: 13. Germline V gene data show CDR1 as SNHLY and CDR2 as FYNNEI. The CDR3 protein is CASVSSGGPQETQYF. Here the CDR3 DNA reads TGTGCCAGCGTTTCTTCAGGGGGCCCTCAGGAGACCCAGTACTTC.

J is TRBJ2-7 and V is TRBV14, with D possibly being TRBD1 or TRBD2 (5 bases each). Germline CDR1 is SGHDN and CDR2 is FVKESK. V was shortened by 1 base and J by 5 bases, with 12 bases between the two germline ends. This CDR3 comprises 14 residues. In nucleotides, the CDR3 is TGTGCCAGCAGCCAAGTTGGGGGTTTCAACGAGCAGTACTTC. It yields the protein CASSQVGGFNEQYF.

In regard to this clone: This CDR3 is also generated by other DNA sequences in the sample. The chain uses TRBV18 and TRBJ2-7; no clear D gene. Germline CDR1 is KGHSH and CDR2 is LQKENI. CDR3 length: 13 residues. Trimming stripped 2 bases from V and 2 bases from J, with 7 bases between. The chain's CDR3 is CASSPGQTYEQYF. The CDR3 DNA reads as TGTGCCAGCTCACCAGGGCAGACCTACGAGCAGTACTTC.

The rearrangement uses TRBV5-1 and TRBJ2-1, with TRBD2 identical over 9 bases. V was clipped by 1 base and J by 6 bases; unmatched bases: 8. This CDR3 comprises 16 residues. Germline V lookup: CDR1 SGHRS, CDR2 YFSETQ. CDR3: CASSLQAGGPSNEQFF. The CDR3 DNA reads TGCGCCAGCAGCTTGCAAGCGGGAGGCCCCTCCAATGAGCAGTTCTTC.

The CDR3 coding sequence is TGTGCCAGTAGTATAGGGGGGACAGCCTCCGATACGCAGTATTTT. Protein: CASSIGGTASDTQYF. The genes are TRBV19 and TRBJ2-3; 7 bases map to TRBD1. The CDR3 spans 15 residues. The germline V gene encodes CDR1 LNHDA and CDR2 SQIVND (reference sequence). Trimming took 1 base from V and 6 from J; bases not matched to a gene: 7. Looking up the rest from reference TRBV19 and TRBJ2-3 gives the full variable domain: DGGITQSPKYLFRKEGQNVTLSCEQNLNHDAMYWYRQDPGQGLRLIYYSQIVNDFQKGDIAEGYSVSREKKESFPLTVTSAQKNPTAFYLCASSIGGTASDTQYFGPGTRLTVL.

The rearrangement uses TRBV7-2 and TRBJ2-1, with TRBD2 matching over 10 bases. The junction had 10 bases not matched to a gene; V was cut back by 5 bases and J by 6 bases. Germline V gene lookup returns CDR1 SGHTA and CDR2 FQGNSA. The CDR3 runs 16 residues. DNA of the CDR3: TGTGCCAGCAGCATCCTAGCGGGAGCCGCAGGCAATGAGCAGTTCTTC. Encoded protein: CASSILAGAAGNEQFF.

The chain has TRBV7-9 and TRBJ2-7; 8 bases agree with TRBD1. V trimming: 2 bases; J trimming: 6 bases; junction bases outside the gene matches: 9. The CDR3 length is 15 residues. Germline V CDR1 and CDR2: SEHNR, FQNEAQ (reference sequence). The CDR3 DNA is TGTGCCAGCAGCTTAATGTCAGGGGGCCAGCCCGAGCAGTACTTC. It translates to CASSLMSGGQPEQYF.

The V call is TRBV27, the J call TRBJ2-7; the match to TRBD1 covers 11 bases. The CDR3 spans 16 residues. The germline V gene has CDR1 MNHEY and CDR2 SMNVEV (reference sequence). V trimming: 8 bases; J trimming: 2 bases; junction bases outside the gene matches: 11. The CDR3 loop reads CASGDLPGQGAYEQYF. DNA for the CDR3: TGTGCCAGCGGCGACTTACCGGGACAGGGGGCCTACGAGCAGTACTTC.

The rearrangement links TRBV7-9 to TRBJ1-1; D remains ambiguous. CDR1 and CDR2 (germline): SEHNR, FQNEAQ (reference sequence). This CDR3 is built from 14 residues. V lost 8 bases to trimming and J lost 0 bases, with 13 bases between them. The CDR3 loop is CASQTNSLNTEAFF. CDR3 sequence (DNA): TGTGCCAGCCAGACGAACAGCTTGAACACTGAAGCTTTCTTT.

The chain couples TRBV27 to TRBJ1-2; 9 bases fit TRBD1. The CDR3 contains 15 residues. J gave up 7 bases and V 6 bases, and 12 bases lay outside the gene matches. Germline values: CDR1 MNHEY, CDR2 SMNVEV (reference sequence). The CDR3 region has the DNA TGTGCCAGCAGGCCCCAGTCACAGGGGGCCCGTGGCTACACCTTC. It is translated as CASRPQSQGARGYTF.

The V and J genes are TRBV4-1 and TRBJ2-5; 11 bases match TRBD1. The V segment lost 6 bases and the J segment 5 bases; nucleotides outside the gene matches: 11. CDR3 size: 16 residues. Germline CDR1 and CDR2: MGHRA and YSYEKL. The DNA of the CDR3 is TGCGCCAGCAGGCAAACCGGGACAGGGGGTCTTGAGACCCAGTACTTC. Translated, it gives CASRQTGTGGLETQYF.

This clone was recorded a few times. The J gene is TRBJ1-1, the V gene TRBV12-5; D is unclear. V dropped 2 bases and J dropped 7 bases, with 8 bases sitting between them. The CDR3 spans 12 residues. The germline V gene has CDR1 LGHNT and CDR2 FRNRAP. CDR3 sequence reads: CASGLSGLEAFF. The CDR3 DNA reads TGTGCTAGTGGTTTGTCAGGCCTTGAAGCTTTCTTT. Based on the CDR3 plus reference TRBV12-5 and TRBJ1-1, the full variable domain is DARVTQTPRHKVTEMGQEVTMRCQPILGHNTVFWYRQTMMQGLELLAYFRNRAPLDDSGMPKDRFSAEMPDATLATLKIQPSEPRDSAVYFCASGLSGLEAFFGQGTRLTVV.

This clone was detected only once. V gene TRBV2 combines with J gene TRBJ2-1; D not certain. The CDR3 contains 12 residues. Germline CDR1 is SNHLY and CDR2 is FYNNEI. Trimming took off 8 bases at V and 12 bases at J, with 17 bases between the two ends. The CDR3: CASRSSPGRQFF. CDR3 bases: TGTGCCAGCCGATCGTCCCCGGGCAGGCAGTTCTTC.

The chain couples TRBV19 to TRBJ1-5; tentatively, D is TRBD1 (6 bases). The CDR3 loop spans 14 amino acids. Trimming took 9 bases from V and 6 from J, leaving 18 bases between them. The V gene's germline CDR1 is LNHDA and CDR2 SQIVND (reference sequence). The CDR3 region has the DNA TGTGCCAGCTCCACTCGGACAGTCTCTCAGCCCCAGCATTTT. As protein: CASSTRTVSQPQHF.

Written as DNA, the CDR3 is TGTGCCAGCAGTGGTCATTACACCGGGGAGCTGTTTTTT. Its translation: CASSGHYTGELFF. The chain couples TRBV2 to TRBJ2-2; D call uncertain. CDR1 and CDR2 from the germline V gene are SNHLY and FYNNEI. Trimming removed 4 bases from V and 3 bases from J, with 6 bases in between. The CDR3 has 13 residues.

This chain joins TRBV6-1 and TRBJ2-7, with 8 bases lining up with TRBD1. Germline CDR1 and CDR2: MNHNS and SASEGT. With V trimmed by 1 base and J by 4 bases, 3 bases remained unmatched. The CDR3 is 14 residues long. The CDR3 loop reads CASSEVYRGYEQYF. The CDR3 DNA sequence: TGTGCCAGCAGTGAAGTTTACAGGGGGTACGAGCAGTACTTC.

The chain is built from TRBV6-6 and TRBJ2-6; no reliable D call. V lost 0 bases and J lost 2, with 5 bases in between. CDR1 and CDR2 (germline): MNHNY, SVGAGI (reference sequence). This CDR3 has 15 amino acids. The CDR3 nucleotides read TGTGCCAGCAGTTACTCACTGGCTGGGGCCAACGTCCTGACTTTC. Translating it yields CASSYSLAGANVLTF.

The chain links TRBV10-1 to TRBJ2-5, with 11 bases identical to TRBD2. The CDR3 has 16 residues. CDR1 and CDR2 (germline): WNHNN, SYGVQD (reference sequence). V was pared by 5 bases and J by 2 bases, with 7 bases of the junction left unmatched. CDR3: CASSTGTSGRQETQYF. CDR3 bases: TGCGCCAGCAGTACCGGGACTAGCGGAAGACAAGAGACCCAGTACTTC.

This chain joins TRBV7-2 and TRBJ2-3, with D possibly TRBD2 on 6 matching bases. CDR3 size: 16 residues. Germline CDR1 and CDR2: SGHTA and FQGNSA. V was pared by 1 base and J by 3 bases, with 14 bases between. Written as DNA, the CDR3 is TGTGCCAGCAGCTTAGTCTCCGGGGCGGGAACAGATACGCAGTATTTT. Residues: CASSLVSGAGTDTQYF.

In its sample, this clone was seen once. This same CDR3 is encoded by further DNA sequences in the sample. The chain has TRBV4-1 and TRBJ2-5; 9 positions agree with TRBD1. Germline CDR1 MGHRA, CDR2 YSYEKL. This CDR3 spans 15 amino acids. Germline trimming cut 4 bases from V and 4 bases from J; bases unmatched to any gene: 7. This chain's CDR3 is CASSPRQGVGETQYF. For the CDR3, the DNA is TGCGCCAGCAGCCCTAGACAGGGGGTGGGAGAGACCCAGTACTTC.

The chain recombines TRBV11-3 with TRBJ2-3; no clear D. V lost 2 bases to trimming and J lost 9 bases, with 15 bases between them. Germline V gene data show CDR1 as SGHNT and CDR2 as YENEEA. This CDR3 is 14 amino acids long. The CDR3 loop is CASSLSKRQTTQYF. CDR3 coding DNA: TGTGCCAGCAGCTTAAGCAAGAGGCAGACCACGCAGTATTTT.

This clone has just a few counts. The J gene is TRBJ2-7, the V gene TRBV10-3, with 8 positions matching TRBD1. Per the germline V gene, CDR1 is ENHRY and CDR2 is SYGVKD. Trimming removed 8 bases from V and 6 bases from J; junction bases left unmatched: 3. The CDR3 loop spans 11 amino acids. The CDR3 region has the DNA TGTGCCATCCAGGGACAGGCCGAGCAGTACTTC. Amino acid sequence: CAIQGQAEQYF.

This clone showed up just a few times. V and J are TRBV30 and TRBJ1-5; D not certain. The length of the CDR3 is 13 residues. The germline CDR1 and CDR2 sequences are GTSNPN and SVGIG (reference sequence). V gave up 1 base and J gave up 7 bases, with 11 bases separating them. The CDR3 reads CAWSGLSSQPQHF. CDR3 DNA sequence: TGTGCCTGGAGTGGGCTAAGTTCCCAGCCCCAGCATTTT.

The chain has TRBV5-4 and TRBJ2-7; tentatively, D is TRBD1 (5 bases). The CDR3 consists of 13 residues. V was trimmed by 0 bases and J by 5 bases, leaving 9 bases between them. CDR1 and CDR2 (germline): SGHNT, YYREEE (reference sequence). The CDR3 loop is CASSLGGVNEQYF. DNA of the CDR3: TGTGCCAGCAGCTTGGGGGGCGTTAACGAGCAGTACTTC.